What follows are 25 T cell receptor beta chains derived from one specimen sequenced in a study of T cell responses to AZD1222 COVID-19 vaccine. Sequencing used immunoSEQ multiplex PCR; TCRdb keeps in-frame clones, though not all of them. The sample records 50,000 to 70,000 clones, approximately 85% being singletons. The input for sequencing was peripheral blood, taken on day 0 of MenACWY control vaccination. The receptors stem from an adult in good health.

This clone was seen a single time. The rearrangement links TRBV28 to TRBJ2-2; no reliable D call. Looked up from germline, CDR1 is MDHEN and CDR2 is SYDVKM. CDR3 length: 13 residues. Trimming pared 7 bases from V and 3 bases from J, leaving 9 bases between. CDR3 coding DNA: TGTGCCAGCATGTCCTGGGACACCGGGGAGCTGTTTTTT. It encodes CASMSWDTGELFF.

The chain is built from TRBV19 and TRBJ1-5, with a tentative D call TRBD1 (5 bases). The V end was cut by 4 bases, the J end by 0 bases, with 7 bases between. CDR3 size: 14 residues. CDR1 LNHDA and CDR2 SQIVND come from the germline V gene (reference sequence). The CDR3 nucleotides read TGTGCCAGTAGTAAAGACAGTAGCAATCAGCCCCAGCATTTT. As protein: CASSKDSSNQPQHF.

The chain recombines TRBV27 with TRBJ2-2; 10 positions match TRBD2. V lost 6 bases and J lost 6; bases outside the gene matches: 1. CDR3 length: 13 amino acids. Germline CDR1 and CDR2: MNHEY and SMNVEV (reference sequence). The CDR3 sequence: CASRLAGSGELFF. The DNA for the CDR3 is TGTGCCAGCAGACTAGCGGGATCCGGGGAGCTGTTTTTT.

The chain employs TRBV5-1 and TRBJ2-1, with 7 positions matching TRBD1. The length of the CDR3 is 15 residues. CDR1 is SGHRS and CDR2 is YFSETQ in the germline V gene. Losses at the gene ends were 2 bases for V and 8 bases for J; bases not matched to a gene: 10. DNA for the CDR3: TGCGCCAGCAGCTTAACAGGGGCTCCTTTGCATGAGCAGTTCTTC. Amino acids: CASSLTGAPLHEQFF.

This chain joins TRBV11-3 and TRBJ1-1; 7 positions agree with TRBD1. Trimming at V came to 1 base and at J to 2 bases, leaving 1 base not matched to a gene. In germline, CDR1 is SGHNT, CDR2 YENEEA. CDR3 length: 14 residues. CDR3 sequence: CASSLGQGNTEAFF. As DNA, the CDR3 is TGTGCCAGCAGCTTAGGACAGGGAAACACTGAAGCTTTCTTT.

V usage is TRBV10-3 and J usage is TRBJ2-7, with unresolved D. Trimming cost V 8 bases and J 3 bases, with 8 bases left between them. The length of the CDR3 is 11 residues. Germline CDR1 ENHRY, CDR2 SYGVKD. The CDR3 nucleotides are TGTGCCATCGGCAGCAGCTACGAGCAGTACTTC. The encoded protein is CAIGSSYEQYF.

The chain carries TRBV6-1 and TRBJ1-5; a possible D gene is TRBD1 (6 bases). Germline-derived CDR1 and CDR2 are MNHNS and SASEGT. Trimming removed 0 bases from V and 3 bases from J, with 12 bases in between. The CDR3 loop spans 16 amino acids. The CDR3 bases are TGTGCCAGCAGTGAAGCCAGAAGGGGGTACAATCAGCCCCAGCATTTT. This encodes CASSEARRGYNQPQHF.

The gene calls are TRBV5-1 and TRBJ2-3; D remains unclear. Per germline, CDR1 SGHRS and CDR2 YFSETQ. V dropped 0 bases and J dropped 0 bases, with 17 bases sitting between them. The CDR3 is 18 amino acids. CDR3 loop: CASSLVPLYALSTDTQYF. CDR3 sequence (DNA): TGCGCCAGCAGCTTGGTGCCTCTCTATGCGCTTAGCACAGATACGCAGTATTTT.

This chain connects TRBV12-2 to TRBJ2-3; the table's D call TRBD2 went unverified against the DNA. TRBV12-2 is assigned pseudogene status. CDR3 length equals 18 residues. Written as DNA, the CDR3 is TGTGCAAGTCGCTTAGAGACCCTAGCGGGAGGAGGCACAGATACGCAGTATTTT. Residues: CASRLETLAGGGTDTQYF.

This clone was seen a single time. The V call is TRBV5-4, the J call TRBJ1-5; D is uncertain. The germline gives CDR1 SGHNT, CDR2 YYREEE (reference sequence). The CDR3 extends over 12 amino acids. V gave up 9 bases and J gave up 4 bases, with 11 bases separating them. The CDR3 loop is CATNSPNQPQHF. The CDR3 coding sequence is TGTGCCACTAACAGTCCAAATCAGCCCCAGCATTTT.

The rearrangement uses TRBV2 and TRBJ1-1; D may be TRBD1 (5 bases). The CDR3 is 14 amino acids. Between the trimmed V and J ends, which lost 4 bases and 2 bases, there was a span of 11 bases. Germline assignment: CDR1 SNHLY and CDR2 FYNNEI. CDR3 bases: TGTGCCAGCAGTGGGCAGGGTCTTAACACTGAAGCTTTCTTT. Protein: CASSGQGLNTEAFF.

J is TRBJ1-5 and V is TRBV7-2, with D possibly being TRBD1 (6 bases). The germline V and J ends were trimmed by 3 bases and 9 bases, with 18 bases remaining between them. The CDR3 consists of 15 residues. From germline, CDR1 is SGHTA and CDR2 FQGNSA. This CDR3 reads CASSLGGGSGRPQHF. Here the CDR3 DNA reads TGTGCCAGCAGCTTGGGGGGCGGGTCGGGCCGGCCCCAGCATTTT.

The DNA of the CDR3 is TGTGCCAGCAGCCCTTGGGGGGCTGTCGTCAATGAGCAGTTCTTC. Its translation: CASSPWGAVVNEQFF. The chain links TRBV9 to TRBJ2-1; D may be TRBD1 or TRBD2 (6 bases each). Germline V gene lookup returns CDR1 SGDLS and CDR2 YYNGEE. The CDR3 is 15 residues long. V lost 4 bases, J lost 6 bases, and 17 bases lay in between. The entire variable domain, with the rest obtained from reference TRBV9 and TRBJ2-1, is as follows: DSGVTQTPKHLITATGQRVTLRCSPRSGDLSVYWYQQSLDQGLQFLIQYYNGEERAKGNILERFSAQQFPDLHSELNLSSLELGDSALYFCASSPWGAVVNEQFFGPGTRLTVL.

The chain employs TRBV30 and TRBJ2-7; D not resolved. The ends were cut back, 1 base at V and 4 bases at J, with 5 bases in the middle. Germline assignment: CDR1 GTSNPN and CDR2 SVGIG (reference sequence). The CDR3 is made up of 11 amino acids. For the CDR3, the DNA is TGTGCCTGGAGTGAGAGTTACGAGCAGTACTTC. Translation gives CAWSESYEQYF.

The CDR3 nucleotides read TGTGCCACCAGCAGTGTACAGATGAACACTGAAGCTTTCTTT. Translating gives CATSSVQMNTEAFF. J is TRBJ1-1 and V is TRBV15; D ambiguous. Germline V lookup: CDR1 LNHNV, CDR2 YYDKDF (reference sequence). The CDR3 contains 14 residues. V was shortened by 3 bases and J by 0 bases, with 8 bases between the two germline ends.

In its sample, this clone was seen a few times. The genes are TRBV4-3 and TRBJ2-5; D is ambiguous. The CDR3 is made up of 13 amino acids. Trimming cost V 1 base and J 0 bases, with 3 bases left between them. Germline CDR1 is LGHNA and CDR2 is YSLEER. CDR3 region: CASSQGYQETQYF. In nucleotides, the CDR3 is TGCGCCAGCAGCCAAGGGTACCAAGAGACCCAGTACTTC.

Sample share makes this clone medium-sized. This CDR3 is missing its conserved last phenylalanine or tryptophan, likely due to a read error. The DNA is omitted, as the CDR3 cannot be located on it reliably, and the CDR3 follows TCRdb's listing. The CDR3 protein is CASSSVNAVQAI. The V gene is TRBV6-2 or TRBV6-3, the J gene TRBJ2-7. The CDR3 comprises 12 residues, both ends counted. Germline V CDR1 and CDR2: MNHEY, SVGEGT.

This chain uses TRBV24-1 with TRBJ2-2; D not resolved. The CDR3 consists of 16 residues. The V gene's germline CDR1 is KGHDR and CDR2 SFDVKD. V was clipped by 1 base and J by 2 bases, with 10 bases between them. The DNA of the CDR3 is TGTGCCACCAGTGATTTAGGTAGCCATAACACCGGGGAGCTGTTTTTT. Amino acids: CATSDLGSHNTGELFF.

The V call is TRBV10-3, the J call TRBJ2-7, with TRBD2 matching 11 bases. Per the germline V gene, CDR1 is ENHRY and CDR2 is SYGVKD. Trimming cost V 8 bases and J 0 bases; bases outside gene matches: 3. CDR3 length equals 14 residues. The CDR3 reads CAIAGLAASYEQYF. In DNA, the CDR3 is TGTGCCATCGCGGGACTAGCGGCCTCCTACGAGCAGTACTTC.

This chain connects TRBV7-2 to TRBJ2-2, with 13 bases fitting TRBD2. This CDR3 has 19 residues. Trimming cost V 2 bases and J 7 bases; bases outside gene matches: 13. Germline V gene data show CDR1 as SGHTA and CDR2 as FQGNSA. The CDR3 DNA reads TGTGCCAGCAGCTTAAGTGGGCGGGGACTAGCGGGATTGGGCGGGGAGCTGTTTTTT. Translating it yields CASSLSGRGLAGLGGELFF.

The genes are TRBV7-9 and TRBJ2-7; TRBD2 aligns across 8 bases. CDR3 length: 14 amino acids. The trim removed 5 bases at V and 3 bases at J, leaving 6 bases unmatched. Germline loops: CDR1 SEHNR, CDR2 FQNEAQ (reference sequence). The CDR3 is CASSTTSGDYEQYF. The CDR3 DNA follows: TGTGCCAGCAGCACAACTAGCGGAGACTACGAGCAGTACTTC.

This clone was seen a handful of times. CDR3 sequence (DNA): TGTGCCACCAGTGAACCCCTAGCGGGAGCTCAAGATGAGCAGTTCTTC. This encodes CATSEPLAGAQDEQFF. The gene calls are TRBV24-1 and TRBJ2-1, with TRBD2 matching over 10 bases. This CDR3 is 16 amino acids long. Per the germline V gene, CDR1 is KGHDR and CDR2 is SFDVKD. After removal of 4 bases from V and 8 bases from J, the junction contained 10 bases not matched to a gene.

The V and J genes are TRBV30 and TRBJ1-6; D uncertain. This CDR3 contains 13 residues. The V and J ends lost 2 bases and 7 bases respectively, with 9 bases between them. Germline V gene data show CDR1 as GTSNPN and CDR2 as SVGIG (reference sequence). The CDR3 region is CAWSNGENSPLHF. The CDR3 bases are TGTGCCTGGAGTAATGGTGAGAATTCACCCCTCCACTTT.

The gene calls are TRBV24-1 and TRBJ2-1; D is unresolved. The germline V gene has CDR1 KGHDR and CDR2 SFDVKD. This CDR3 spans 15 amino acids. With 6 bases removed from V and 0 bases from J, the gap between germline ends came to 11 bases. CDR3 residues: CATSNPRYSYNEQFF. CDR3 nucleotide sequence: TGTGCCACCAGTAATCCCAGGTACTCCTACAATGAGCAGTTCTTC.

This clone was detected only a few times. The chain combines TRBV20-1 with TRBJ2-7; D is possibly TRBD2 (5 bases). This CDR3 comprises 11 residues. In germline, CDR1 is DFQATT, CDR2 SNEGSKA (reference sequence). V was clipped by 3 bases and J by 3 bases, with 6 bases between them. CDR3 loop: CSASGLYEQYF. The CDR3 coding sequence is TGCAGTGCTAGCGGACTCTACGAGCAGTACTTC.